The count of the clone carrying this T cell receptor (beta chain) is one. At the DNA level, this CDR3 is encoded by other sequences in the same sample as well. This specimen comes from a study of shared clonotypes between healthy human individuals. CDR1 MNHNS and CDR2 SASEGT come from the germline V gene. Unmatched junction bases numbered 1, after V lost 3 bases and J lost 0 bases. This CDR3 region has 14 residues. Profiling relied on immunoSEQ multiplex PCR, and the TCRdb table lists in-frame clones only, not all of them. The repertoire holds roughly 2 million clones, with just under 95% as singletons. The naive CD8 subset, CD45RO-negative cells positively selected for CCR7, excluded terminally differentiated effector memory CD45RA+ cells.

The sample taken for sequencing was naive CD8+ T cells sorted from blood. This sequence joins TRBV6-1 and TRBJ1-1, with 7 nucleotides matching TRBD1. The sequence was collected from a man aged 18 to 30 in good health. CDR3 in DNA: TGTGCCAGCAGTGACAGGGGGATGAACACTGAAGCTTTCTTT. Translated, it gives CASSDRGMNTEAFF.